The 28 T cell receptor beta chains below come from one sample, sequenced in a study of blood T cells in healthy people across ages. The authors ran a second PCR of about 7 to 11 cycles using a sample-barcoded 5' primer and a J-beta primer mix. TCRdb fed the 5' RACE reads into MiXCR, producing one record per CDR3 protein. The table shows hundreds of thousands of distinct CDR3 sequences, with approximately 30% occurring only once. The sample comprised blood. The receptors derive from a woman of 80 years or more in good health.

This clonotype has a handful of counts. The V call is TRBV9, the J call TRBJ1-1, with TRBD1 as a possible D gene (6 bases). CDR1 is SGDLS, CDR2 YYNGEE, per germline. Trimming stripped 0 bases from V and 5 bases from J, with 17 bases between. The CDR3 extends over 16 amino acids. CDR3 amino acids: CASSVALTGGRTEAFF. The CDR3 bases are TGTGCCAGCAGCGTAGCTCTCACGGGGGGGCGGACTGAAGCTTTCTTT.

As to this clonotype: A read error may explain this, as a much larger clone is one base away. The chain couples TRBV9 to TRBJ2-7; 7 bases map to TRBD1. Germline CDR1 SGDLS, CDR2 YYNGEE. The CDR3 consists of 19 residues. J gave up 9 bases and V 4 bases, and 28 bases lay outside the gene matches. CDR3 protein: CASSPTPRAASGQFRGQYF. The CDR3 DNA reads TGTGCCAGCAGCCCTACGCCCCGTGCTGCATCGGGACAGTTTCGCGGGCAGTACTTC.

V is TRBV20-1 and J is TRBJ2-1; 11 nucleotides line up with TRBD2. This CDR3 has 16 amino acids. The germline V gene has CDR1 DFQATT and CDR2 SNEGSKA (reference sequence). For the CDR3, the DNA is TGCAATGGGACTAGCGGAGGGCCGGTTTCCTACAATGAGCAGTTCTTC. Residues: CNGTSGGPVSYNEQFF.

This clonotype was seen just once. This chain uses TRBV10-2 with TRBJ2-5; no firm D call. V was trimmed by 8 bases and J by 5 bases, leaving 15 bases between them. Germline-derived CDR1 and CDR2 are WSHSY and SAAADI. CDR3 length equals 13 residues. CDR3 protein: CASSFARGETQYF. CDR3 bases: TGCGCCAGCTCCTTTGCCCGCGGCGAGACCCAGTACTTC.

In this sample, this clonotype turned up many times. The chain couples TRBV20-1 to TRBJ2-1; possible D gene TRBD1, 5 bases. V was pared by 4 bases and J by 9 bases, with 16 bases between. Germline V gene data show CDR1 as DFQATT and CDR2 as SNEGSKA (reference sequence). The CDR3 sequence is 13 residues long. DNA for the CDR3: TGCAGTGCTACGAAACTTCAGGGCGCTGAGCAGTTCTTC. This encodes CSATKLQGAEQFF.

On this clonotype: One junction end disagrees with the germline gene, perhaps due to a read error. The V call is TRBV7-2, the J call TRBJ2-1; TRBD1 aligns across 7 bases. The length of the CDR3 is 12 residues. Germline V gene sequence: CDR1 SGHTA, CDR2 FQGNSA. The CDR3 bases are TGTGCTAGCAGCTTTACAGGGGTTGAGCAGTTCTTC. Protein sequence: CASSFTGVEQFF. The full variable domain, in which reference TRBV7-2 and TRBJ2-1 provide the parts outside the CDR3, is GAGVSQSPSNKVTEKGKDVELRCDPISGHTALYWYRQSLGQGLEFLIYFQGNSAPDKSGLPSDRFSAERTGGSVSTLTIQRTQQEDSAVYLCASSFTGVEQFFGPGTRLTVL.

The chain carries TRBV7-6 and TRBJ2-7; D may be TRBD2 (6 bases). Trimming pared 3 bases from V and 5 bases from J, leaving 14 bases between. Germline V gives CDR1 SGHVS, CDR2 FNYEAQ. The CDR3 spans 14 residues. The CDR3 DNA reads as TGTGCCAGCAGCTTTTACGACGGGGGTAACGAGCAGTACTTC. It yields the protein CASSFYDGGNEQYF.

Here the CDR3 reads CASTGTGDSPLHF. In nucleotides, the CDR3 is TGTGCCTCAACCGGGACAGGCGATTCACCCCTCCACTTT. This chain links TRBV30 with TRBJ1-6; 8 positions match TRBD1. V trimming: 7 bases; J trimming: 8 bases; junction bases outside the gene matches: 7. CDR1 is GTSNPN and CDR2 is SVGIG in the germline V gene (reference sequence). The CDR3 contains 13 residues.

With respect to this clonotype: A much larger clone lies one base from this, so it may be a read error. The V call is TRBV10-3, the J call TRBJ1-2; weak D call: TRBD1 (5 bases). Germline CDR1 ENHRY, CDR2 SYGVKD. With 8 bases removed from V and 4 bases from J, the gap between germline ends came to 20 bases. The CDR3 length is 15 residues. The CDR3 loop is CAIGPVTVGSYGYTF. The CDR3 DNA reads as TGTGCCATCGGTCCGGTGACAGTGGGTTCCTATGGCTACACCTTC.

The rearrangement uses TRBV20-1 and TRBJ1-5; a possible D gene is TRBD1 (5 bases). The CDR3 sequence is 15 residues long. The V end was cut by 3 bases, the J end by 4 bases, with 16 bases between. In germline, CDR1 is DFQATT, CDR2 SNEGSKA (reference sequence). The CDR3 loop is CSARTYGTSNQPQHF. CDR3 coding DNA: TGCAGTGCTAGGACGTACGGGACCTCGAATCAGCCCCAGCATTTT.

There are many counts of this clonotype. The V call is TRBV9, the J call TRBJ2-5; tentative D call: TRBD1 (5 bases). V dropped 3 bases and J dropped 4 bases, with 13 bases sitting between them. This CDR3 has 14 residues. Germline loops: CDR1 SGDLS, CDR2 YYNGEE. CDR3 DNA: TGTGCCAGCAGCGGAAGGGGTTTCGGAGAGACCCAGTACTTC. Its protein is CASSGRGFGETQYF.

This clonotype was observed a few times. The chain employs TRBV6-4 and TRBJ2-7, with 9 positions matching TRBD1. Germline loops: CDR1 MRHNA, CDR2 SNTAGT. The CDR3 contains 17 residues. Losses at the gene ends were 11 bases for V and 6 bases for J; bases not matched to a gene: 23. The CDR3 nucleotides read TGTGCCGACGGGGGACAGGGTACCCCCCGTCCCTACTCCGAGCAGTACTTC. Amino acid sequence: CADGGQGTPRPYSEQYF.

This clonotype was seen repeatedly, ten times or more. CDR3 bases: TGTGCCATCAGTGTTGGCGGGGGGGAAGAGACCCAGTACTTC. It specifies CAISVGGGEETQYF. J is TRBJ2-5 and V is TRBV10-3; the match to TRBD2 covers 9 bases. This CDR3 region has 14 residues. The J segment lost 3 bases and the V segment lost 4 bases, leaving 3 bases of the junction unmatched. Germline V gives CDR1 ENHRY, CDR2 SYGVKD.

There are many counts of this clonotype. CDR3 coding DNA: TGCAGCGTTGTCCGGGCAGGAGCTAACTATGGCTACACCTTC. This sequence encodes CSVVRAGANYGYTF. This rearrangement joins TRBV29-1 to TRBJ1-2, with D unclear. There are 14 residues in the CDR3. Germline V gene lookup returns CDR1 SQVTM and CDR2 ANQGSEA. Between the trimmed V and J ends, which lost 4 bases and 0 bases, there was a span of 12 bases.

This clonotype was seen ten or more times. The chain links TRBV4-2 to TRBJ2-1; D unclear. CDR1 and CDR2 (germline): LGHNA, YNFKEQ. This CDR3 contains 13 residues. Deletions cut 0 bases from V and 9 bases from J, with 9 bases between. The CDR3 here is CASSQDLSGEQFF. The CDR3 DNA follows: TGTGCCAGCAGCCAAGATTTATCGGGTGAGCAGTTCTTC.

This clonotype was found a few times. The chain combines TRBV14 with TRBJ1-6, with D perhaps TRBD1 (5 bases). In germline, CDR1 is SGHDN, CDR2 FVKESK. The CDR3 sequence is 14 residues long. Deletions cut 4 bases from V and 8 bases from J, with 12 bases between. In nucleotides, the CDR3 is TGTGCCAGCAGCCTGATGGGGGGGTATTCACCCCTCCACTTT. It yields the protein CASSLMGGYSPLHF. The variable domain in full, completed from reference TRBV14 and TRBJ1-6, reads EAGVTQFPSHSVIEKGQTVTLRCDPISGHDNLYWYRRVMGKEIKFLLHFVKESKQDESGMPNNRFLAERTGGTYSTLKVQPAELEDSGVYFCASSLMGGYSPLHFGNGTRLTVT.

This clonotype was counted at least ten times. V gene TRBV9 combines with J gene TRBJ1-6; D is ambiguous. Germline V CDR1 and CDR2: SGDLS, YYNGEE. Trimming removed 0 bases from V and 10 bases from J, with 5 bases in between. The CDR3 runs 12 residues. CDR3 bases: TGTGCCAGCAGCGTAGGTGGATCACCCCTCCACTTT. It translates to CASSVGGSPLHF.

This clonotype has just a few counts. The chain joins TRBV19 to TRBJ2-3; D is undetermined. This CDR3 is 15 amino acids long. The V end lost 3 bases, the J end lost 1 base, and 11 bases lay between the germline ends. Germline assignment: CDR1 LNHDA and CDR2 SQIVND (reference sequence). The CDR3: CASSILLGGTDTQYF. The CDR3 DNA is TGTGCCAGTAGTATTCTCCTTGGGGGCACAGATACGCAGTATTTT.

This clonotype was counted ten times or more. The chain carries TRBV20-1 and TRBJ2-5, with 8 positions matching TRBD2. The J segment lost 1 base and the V segment lost 2 bases, leaving 3 bases of the junction unmatched. The CDR3 runs 14 residues. Germline V gene lookup returns CDR1 DFQATT and CDR2 SNEGSKA (reference sequence). Here the CDR3 DNA reads TGCAGTGCTAGACCCACTAGCGGCCAAGAGACCCAGTACTTC. It encodes CSARPTSGQETQYF.

Ten or more counts support this clonotype. The gene calls are TRBV24-1 and TRBJ2-1, with D possibly TRBD1 on 5 matching bases. The CDR3 is made up of 11 amino acids. Germline CDR1 and CDR2: KGHDR and SFDVKD. V was clipped by 7 bases and J by 9 bases, with 9 bases between them. The CDR3 reads CATRRGFEQFF. The CDR3 DNA is TGTGCCACCAGAAGGGGATTTGAGCAGTTCTTC.

The chain employs TRBV5-1 and TRBJ2-7, with TRBD1 as a possible D gene (6 bases). The germline V and J ends were trimmed by 5 bases and 1 base, with 13 bases remaining between them. Germline CDR1 SGHRS, CDR2 YFSETQ. This CDR3 is 14 amino acids long. CDR3 DNA: TGCGCCAGCAGGGGGGCCCTCATTTCCTACGAGCAGTACTTC. The encoded protein is CASRGALISYEQYF.

This clonotype appeared a single time. The rearrangement links TRBV5-1 to TRBJ2-3; D not certain. Germline-derived CDR1 and CDR2 are SGHRS and YFSETQ. V gave up 5 bases and J gave up 0 bases, with 10 bases separating them. CDR3 length: 14 residues. The CDR3 DNA is TGCGCCAGCAGAGTTAACAGAAGCACAGATACGCAGTATTTT. Protein product: CASRVNRSTDTQYF.

Points on this clonotype: An end of the junction differs from the germline gene, which may be a read error. The J gene is TRBJ2-7, the V gene TRBV7-2, with TRBD2 identical over 12 bases. CDR1 SGHTA and CDR2 FQGNSA come from the germline V gene. The CDR3 totals 15 residues. Written as DNA, the CDR3 is TGTGCCAGCAGCCTAGCGGGGGGGCGCTACAATGAGCAGTACTTC. Translating gives CASSLAGGRYNEQYF.

On this clonotype itself: Possible read error: a much larger clone is one base away. The V and J genes are TRBV29-1 and TRBJ1-4; TRBD1 is a possible D gene (5 bases). The CDR3 spans 12 residues. The germline V gene encodes CDR1 SQVTM and CDR2 ANQGSEA. The CDR3, as DNA: TGCAGCGCGATAGGGGCAGAGGAAAAACGGTTTTTT. Amino acid sequence: CSAIGAEEKRFF.

Comment on this clonotype: This may arise from a read error, as a much more abundant clone is one base away. The chain couples TRBV5-1 to TRBJ2-7; 8 bases align to TRBD2. Near its end, the DNA agrees better with TRBJ2-5, so the J call may be wrong. Germline-derived CDR1 and CDR2 are SGHRS and YFSETQ. The CDR3 sequence is 16 residues long. The CDR3 region has the DNA TGCGCCAGCAGCTGGGCGACGGGGGGGCCGGGAGAGACCCAGTACTTC. Residues: CASSWATGGPGETQYF.

This chain uses TRBV6-6 with TRBJ1-3, with no clear D. V lost 2 bases, J lost 0 bases, and 5 bases lay in between. This CDR3 spans 14 amino acids. CDR1 MNHNY and CDR2 SVGAGI come from the germline V gene (reference sequence). CDR3: CASSYDLSGNTIYF. In DNA, the CDR3 is TGTGCCAGCAGTTACGACCTCTCTGGAAACACCATATATTTT.

The chain is built from TRBV7-2 and TRBJ2-1; D perhaps matches TRBD2 (5 bases). The end of the DNA is better explained by TRBJ2-7, so the J call may be wrong. Germline loops: CDR1 SGHTA, CDR2 FQGNSA. The CDR3 totals 14 residues. This CDR3 reads CASSLDQRLNEQYF. The CDR3 DNA sequence: TGTGCCAGCAGCTTAGATCAGCGGCTAAATGAGCAGTACTTC.

This clonotype has only a few counts. This chain connects TRBV29-1 to TRBJ2-7; TRBD1 agrees at 10 bases. CDR3 length: 13 amino acids. Germline CDR1 reads SQVTM; CDR2 reads ANQGSEA. Losses at the gene ends were 5 bases for V and 4 bases for J; bases not matched to a gene: 5. CDR3 protein: CSVRSDRGYEQYF. Written as DNA, the CDR3 is TGCAGCGTTCGATCGGACAGGGGGTACGAGCAGTACTTC.